Shown below are 16 T cell receptor beta chains from a single sample sequenced in a study of blood T cell repertoires in COVID-19. Assay: immunoSEQ multiplex PCR; the TCRdb copy retains only in-frame clones and omits some. Here the sample spans under 200,000 clones, over 80% being singletons. Sequencing used peripheral blood. The receptors derive from a woman of 80 years or more with active or convalescent COVID-19.

This chain links TRBV5-6 with TRBJ2-3; 9 positions agree with TRBD1. CDR3 size: 15 residues. With 5 bases clipped from V and 2 bases from J, the junction kept 6 bases outside the gene matches. The germline CDR1 and CDR2 sequences are SGHDT and YYEEEE. The CDR3 sequence is CASSADRGNTDTQYF. The CDR3 DNA sequence: TGTGCCAGCAGTGCGGACAGGGGTAACACAGATACGCAGTATTTT.

The rearrangement uses TRBV11-2 and TRBJ2-3; tentative D call: TRBD1 (5 bases). Germline-derived CDR1 and CDR2 are SGHAT and FQNNGV. V was cut by 1 base and J by 2 bases, with 16 bases left in between. The CDR3 contains 17 residues. The CDR3 region is CASSLVLQATSTDTQYF. The DNA for the CDR3 is TGTGCCAGCAGCTTAGTCCTACAGGCGACCTCCACAGATACGCAGTATTTT.

The chain couples TRBV24-1 to TRBJ1-5; weak D call: TRBD1 (5 bases). The CDR3 totals 14 residues. Germline loops: CDR1 KGHDR, CDR2 SFDVKD. V gave up 4 bases and J gave up 3 bases, with 9 bases separating them. CDR3 loop: CATSEGGINQPQHF. In nucleotides, the CDR3 is TGTGCCACCAGTGAGGGGGGGATCAATCAGCCCCAGCATTTT.

This clone was picked up one time. The chain carries TRBV7-2 and TRBJ1-1; TRBD1 matches at 9 bases. Trimming cost V 4 bases and J 4 bases; bases outside gene matches: 4. Germline-derived CDR1 and CDR2 are SGHTA and FQGNSA. The CDR3 loop spans 14 amino acids. The CDR3 region has the DNA TGTGCCAGCAGCTCGACAGGGGGTGGCACTGAAGCTTTCTTT. Protein: CASSSTGGGTEAFF.

The rearrangement joins TRBV19 to TRBJ2-7, with a weak D call TRBD2 (6 bases). Germline CDR1 is LNHDA and CDR2 is SQIVND (reference sequence). The length of the CDR3 is 14 residues. Trimming took off 6 bases at V and 1 base at J, with 13 bases between the two ends. The CDR3 sequence: CASRRDSLSYEQYF. CDR3 bases: TGTGCCAGTAGACGGGACTCCCTATCCTACGAGCAGTACTTC.

The chain joins TRBV27 to TRBJ2-3; weak D call: TRBD2 (5 bases). Trimming pared 6 bases from V and 3 bases from J, leaving 16 bases between. CDR3 size: 15 residues. The germline V gene encodes CDR1 MNHEY and CDR2 SMNVEV (reference sequence). The CDR3 nucleotides are TGTGCCAGCAGCGATCCCTCCTCGGGGACAGATACGCAGTATTTT. Residues: CASSDPSSGTDTQYF.

The table lists this clone with a few counts. This sequence joins TRBV5-1 and TRBJ1-1; 9 bases agree with TRBD1. Germline V CDR1 and CDR2: SGHRS, YFSETQ. With V trimmed by 0 bases and J by 7 bases, 7 bases remained unmatched. The CDR3 loop spans 15 amino acids. As DNA, the CDR3 is TGCGCCAGCAGCTTGGGGGACAGGGAAAGAAATGAAGCTTTCTTT. This sequence encodes CASSLGDRERNEAFF.

The rearrangement joins TRBV9 to TRBJ2-1, with a possible D match to TRBD1 (5 bases). CDR3 size: 15 residues. Trimming cost V 1 base and J 2 bases, with 10 bases left between them. Germline V CDR1 and CDR2: SGDLS, YYNGEE. The CDR3 DNA is TGTGCCAGCAGCGTATCAGGGAACCCCTACAATGAGCAGTTCTTC. It translates to CASSVSGNPYNEQFF.

The J gene is TRBJ1-5, the V gene TRBV2; D possibly corresponds to TRBD1 (6 bases). The germline gives CDR1 SNHLY, CDR2 FYNNEI. The CDR3 contains 15 residues. V was trimmed by 3 bases and J by 2 bases, leaving 11 bases between them. CDR3 nucleotides: TGTGCCAGCAGTGATTGGGGGCCGGGCAATCAGCCCCAGCATTTT. Amino acid sequence: CASSDWGPGNQPQHF.

The chain links TRBV5-6 to TRBJ2-7; D is perhaps TRBD2 (5 bases). CDR1 SGHDT and CDR2 YYEEEE come from the germline V gene. CDR3 length: 11 amino acids. Deletions cut 4 bases from V and 7 bases from J, with 9 bases between. CDR3 sequence reads: CASSKEEEQYF. CDR3 in DNA: TGTGCCAGCAGCAAGGAGGAGGAGCAGTACTTC.

The chain uses TRBV4-2 and TRBJ1-5; TRBD1 is a possible D gene (6 bases). Germline V CDR1 and CDR2: LGHNA, YNFKEQ. The CDR3 has 13 amino acids. V was pared by 2 bases and J by 4 bases, with 6 bases between. In nucleotides, the CDR3 is TGTGCCAGCAGCCAAACAGGGAATCAGCCCCAGCATTTT. Translation: CASSQTGNQPQHF.

The J gene is TRBJ2-2, the V gene TRBV2, with TRBD1 matching 7 bases. Trimming took 6 bases from V and 6 from J; bases not matched to a gene: 10. Germline assignment: CDR1 SNHLY and CDR2 FYNNEI. This CDR3 has 15 residues. The CDR3 here is CASSEQGPTSGELFF. The CDR3 bases are TGTGCCAGCAGCGAACAGGGGCCCACGTCCGGGGAGCTGTTTTTT.

Concerning this clone: The same CDR3 also results from other DNA sequences found in this sample. The V call is TRBV6-5, the J call TRBJ1-1; D not certain. V was cut by 6 bases and J by 5 bases, with 10 bases left in between. Per the germline V gene, CDR1 is MNHEY and CDR2 is SVGAGI. This CDR3 contains 12 residues. The CDR3 nucleotides are TGTGCCAGCAGCACCCCGGGAACTGAAGCTTTCTTT. Its protein is CASSTPGTEAFF.

The genes are TRBV6-5 and TRBJ2-3; 9 bases are shared with TRBD2. The CDR3 spans 14 residues. Trimming cost V 7 bases and J 5 bases; bases outside gene matches: 7. Germline V gene lookup returns CDR1 MNHEY and CDR2 SVGAGI. The CDR3 DNA sequence: TGTGCCAGCATGAGGACTAGCGTGGAAGATACGCAGTATTTT. Translation: CASMRTSVEDTQYF.

The chain joins TRBV7-9 to TRBJ2-3; D possibly corresponds to TRBD2 (6 bases). Germline V gene lookup returns CDR1 SEHNR and CDR2 FQNEAQ (reference sequence). This CDR3 has 12 amino acids. Between the trimmed V and J ends, which lost 5 bases and 6 bases, there was a span of 9 bases. In nucleotides, the CDR3 is TGTGCCAGCAGCGCGGGACTGGATACGCAGTATTTT. Residues: CASSAGLDTQYF. The whole variable domain, remainder taken from reference TRBV7-9 and TRBJ2-3, is DTGVSQNPRHKITKRGQNVTFRCDPISEHNRLYWYRQTLGQGPEFLTYFQNEAQLEKSRLLSDRFSAERPKGSFSTLEIQRTEQGDSAMYLCASSAGLDTQYFGPGTRLTVL.

V usage is TRBV19 and J usage is TRBJ2-7, with TRBD1 matching 12 bases. Looked up from germline, CDR1 is LNHDA and CDR2 is SQIVND (reference sequence). This CDR3 comprises 15 residues. The ends lost 5 bases at V and 4 bases at J; junction bases unmatched: 6. This CDR3 is CASSRPGQGAYEQYF. CDR3 coding DNA: TGTGCCAGTAGTCGGCCGGGACAGGGGGCTTACGAGCAGTACTTC.